Listed here are 10 T cell receptor beta chains from one sample, sequenced in a study of shared clonotypes between healthy human individuals. Profiling relied on immunoSEQ multiplex PCR, and the TCRdb table lists in-frame clones only, not all of them. Here the sample spans about 1.5 million clones, 95% to 99% being singletons. The sequencing input was naive CD4+ T cells sorted from blood. Subset: CD45RA+ positively selected. The receptor source for this set is a man aged 30 to 45 in good health.

The rearrangement links TRBV5-4 to TRBJ1-1, with 8 bases matching TRBD1. The V and J ends lost 1 base and 3 bases, in that order; junction bases with no gene match: 5. The germline V gene encodes CDR1 SGHNT and CDR2 YYREEE (reference sequence). The CDR3 loop spans 15 amino acids. Written as DNA, the CDR3 is TGTGCCAGCAGCTTGTCAGGGGGCGCCCACACTGAAGCTTTCTTT. This translates into CASSLSGGAHTEAFF. Looking up the rest from reference TRBV5-4 and TRBJ1-1 gives the full variable domain: ETGVTQSPTHLIKTRGQQVTLRCSSQSGHNTVSWYQQALGQGPQFIFQYYREEENGRGNFPPRFSGLQFPNYSSELNVNALELDDSALYLCASSLSGGAHTEAFFGQGTRLTVV.

The chain couples TRBV15 to TRBJ2-1; 7 bases align to TRBD1. Germline CDR1 and CDR2: LNHNV and YYDKDF (reference sequence). The CDR3 totals 14 residues. V gave up 0 bases and J gave up 14 bases; unmatched junction bases: 10. CDR3: CATSRDPQQGLEFF. CDR3 nucleotide sequence: TGTGCCACCAGCAGAGATCCCCAACAGGGGCTGGAGTTCTTC.

J is TRBJ1-1 and V is TRBV19; D not certain. Germline CDR1 LNHDA, CDR2 SQIVND (reference sequence). The CDR3 sequence is 14 residues long. The V and J ends lost 3 bases and 0 bases respectively, with 8 bases between them. This CDR3 reads CASSMITLNTEAFF. Written as DNA, the CDR3 is TGTGCCAGTAGTATGATCACCTTGAACACTGAAGCTTTCTTT.

The chain recombines TRBV5-1 with TRBJ2-1, with 9 bases that match TRBD1. The CDR3 has 16 amino acids. J gave up 7 bases and V 3 bases, and 11 bases lay outside the gene matches. The germline V gene encodes CDR1 SGHRS and CDR2 YFSETQ. Written as DNA, the CDR3 is TGCGCCAGCAGCTGGACAGGGGATCTTTCTTGGAATGAGCAGTTCTTC. Protein sequence: CASSWTGDLSWNEQFF.

The chain is built from TRBV27 and TRBJ2-7; 8 bases are a match to TRBD1. After removal of 1 base from V and 2 bases from J, the junction contained 7 bases not matched to a gene. This CDR3 spans 16 amino acids. Germline CDR1 is MNHEY and CDR2 is SMNVEV (reference sequence). In nucleotides, the CDR3 is TGTGCCAGCAGTTTATGGGGCAGGGGGCGGACCTACGAGCAGTACTTC. Protein product: CASSLWGRGRTYEQYF.

The CDR3 region is CASSLPARPTGSSFF. The CDR3 coding sequence is TGTGCCAGCAGTTTACCCGCAAGGCCAACAGGGTCGTCTTTCTTT. This chain joins TRBV28 and TRBJ1-1; D is possibly TRBD1 (6 bases). Trimming removed 2 bases from V and 12 bases from J, with 22 bases in between. Germline CDR1 and CDR2: MDHEN and SYDVKM. CDR3 length: 15 residues.

J is TRBJ2-7 and V is TRBV15, with unresolved D. Germline lookup yields CDR1 LNHNV and CDR2 YYDKDF (reference sequence). This CDR3 is built from 16 residues. The V end was cut by 0 bases, the J end by 0 bases, with 12 bases between. Here the CDR3 reads CATSRDRRAHSYEQYF. The CDR3 region has the DNA TGTGCCACCAGCAGAGATAGAAGGGCTCACTCCTACGAGCAGTACTTC.

This clone was seen only once. The chain has TRBV27 and TRBJ2-7; unclear D gene. Germline loops: CDR1 MNHEY, CDR2 SMNVEV (reference sequence). The CDR3 totals 15 residues. Trimming cost V 2 bases and J 4 bases, with 15 bases left between them. The CDR3 region is CASSLRAIMRYEQYF. The DNA for the CDR3 is TGTGCCAGCAGTTTACGGGCTATTATGCGGTACGAGCAGTACTTC.

The chain is built from TRBV6-5 and TRBJ1-5, with 10 bases fitting TRBD1. The V segment lost 4 bases and the J segment 6 bases; nucleotides outside the gene matches: 6. The germline gives CDR1 MNHEY, CDR2 SVGAGI. The CDR3 covers 15 residues. CDR3 DNA: TGTGCCAGCAGTTCACGACAGGGGGCAGGTCAGCCCCAGCATTTT. Its translation: CASSSRQGAGQPQHF.

The chain uses TRBV11-2 and TRBJ2-3; D is ambiguous. The V end lost 1 base, the J end lost 5 bases, and 16 bases lay between the germline ends. Germline V gene sequence: CDR1 SGHAT, CDR2 FQNNGV. The CDR3 is made up of 16 amino acids. CDR3 DNA: TGTGCCAGCAGCTTAGTCCCGAGCCCTGGGCAAGATACGCAGTATTTT. Protein sequence: CASSLVPSPGQDTQYF.